Listed below are T cell receptor beta chains from one sample, sequenced in a study of cytomegalovirus exposure and HLA in healthy donors. Using immunoSEQ multiplex PCR, the repertoire was profiled, and TCRdb retains in-frame clones only, with some absent. The sample consists of some 120,000 clones, 80% of them appearing once. The sample consisted of PBMCs. The receptors stem from a male donor in good health and CMV-seronegative. The CDR3 runs from the conserved cysteine through the conserved F or W. D genes are given only for firm matches. Where a row states a size, it is once, few, many or the class of an expanded clone; other rows omit it.

TRBV15	TRBJ1-5	.	.	CATSSGRNKPQHF	TGTGCCACCAGCTCTGGGAGGAACAAGCCCCAGCATTTT
TRBV11-2	TRBJ2-3	TRBD2	.	CASSLVASGGARGTDTQYF	TGTGCCAGCAGCTTAGTGGCTAGCGGGGGGGCCAGAGGAACAGATACGCAGTATTTT
TRBV2	TRBJ2-3	TRBD2	.	CASSVLAGGSTDTQYF	TGTGCCAGCTCAGTCCTAGCGGGAGGTAGCACAGATACGCAGTATTTT
TRBV5-1	TRBJ2-1	TRBD1	.	CASSLAGTGGYNEQFF	TGCGCCAGCAGCTTGGCCGGGACAGGGGGGTACAATGAGCAGTTCTTC
TRBV6-1	TRBJ2-7	.	few	CASRRTEIYEQYF	TGTGCCAGTCGTCGGACAGAAATCTACGAGCAGTACTTC
TRBV11-2	TRBJ2-7	.	.	CASSLLSTETYEQYF	TGTGCCAGCAGCTTACTGTCAACAGAGACCTACGAGCAGTACTTC
TRBV6-5	TRBJ1-1	.	.	CASSREYPNTEAFF	TGTGCCAGCAGCCGCGAATACCCGAACACTGAAGCTTTCTTT
TRBV7-2	TRBJ2-1	TRBD2	.	CASSLIGGAYNEQFF	TGTGCCAGCAGCCTAATCGGGGGGGCCTACAATGAGCAGTTCTTC
TRBV10-3	TRBJ1-5	TRBD1	few	CAISFDRDGQPQHF	TGTGCCATCAGCTTCGACAGGGATGGTCAGCCCCAGCATTTT
TRBV5-1	TRBJ2-1	.	.	CASSPELAGMAEQFF	TGCGCCAGCAGCCCGGAGCTGGCGGGGATGGCTGAGCAGTTCTTC